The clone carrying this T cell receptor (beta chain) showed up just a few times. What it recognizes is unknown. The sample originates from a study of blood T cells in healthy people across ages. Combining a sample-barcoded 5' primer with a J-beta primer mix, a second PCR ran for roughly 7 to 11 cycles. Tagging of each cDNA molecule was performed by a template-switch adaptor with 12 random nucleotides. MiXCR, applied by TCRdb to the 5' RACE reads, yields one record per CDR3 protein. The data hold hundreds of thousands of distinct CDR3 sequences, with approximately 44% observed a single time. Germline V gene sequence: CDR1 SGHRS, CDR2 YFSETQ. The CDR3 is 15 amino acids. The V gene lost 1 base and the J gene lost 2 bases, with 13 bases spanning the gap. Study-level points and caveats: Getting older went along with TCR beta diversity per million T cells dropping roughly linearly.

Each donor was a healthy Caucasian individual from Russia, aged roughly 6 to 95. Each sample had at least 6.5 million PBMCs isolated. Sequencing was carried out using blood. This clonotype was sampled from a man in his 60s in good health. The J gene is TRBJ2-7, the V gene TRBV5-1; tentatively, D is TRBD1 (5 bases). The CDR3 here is CASSLQGSTAYEQYF. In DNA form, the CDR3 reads TGCGCCAGCAGCTTGCAGGGCTCTACAGCCTACGAGCAGTACTTC.